The 27 T cell receptor beta chains below were found in one sample sequenced in a study of shared clonotypes between healthy human individuals. Clones were sequenced by immunoSEQ multiplex PCR, and TCRdb holds only the in-frame ones, with some missing. The sample contains more than 2,000,000 clones, over 85% of which appear only once. Sample: naive CD4+ T cells from PBMCs. Noted subset: CD45RA+ positively selected. The source is a man in his late teens or twenties in good health. Some clones in this sample may be carry-over from other donors' samples.

V is TRBV5-1 and J is TRBJ1-1; no firm D call. The ends were cut back, 0 bases at V and 2 bases at J, with 11 bases in the middle. This CDR3 is built from 15 residues. Germline V CDR1 and CDR2: SGHRS, YFSETQ. The CDR3 region has the DNA TGCGCCAGCAGCTTGGGGTGGTTTGACAACACTGAAGCTTTCTTT. Residues: CASSLGWFDNTEAFF.

The chain recombines TRBV7-9 with TRBJ2-3, with 11 bases lining up with TRBD2. Germline CDR1 is SEHNR and CDR2 is FQNEAQ (reference sequence). The CDR3 extends over 17 amino acids. V was clipped by 5 bases and J by 4 bases; unmatched bases: 11. Here the CDR3 reads CASSQGWVTSGADTQYF. As DNA, the CDR3 is TGTGCCAGCAGCCAGGGCTGGGTGACTAGCGGGGCAGATACGCAGTATTTT.

With regard to this clone: Other DNA sequences in the same sample also yield this CDR3. The V and J genes are TRBV28 and TRBJ1-3; 7 positions match TRBD1. Germline assignment: CDR1 MDHEN and CDR2 SYDVKM. Germline trimming cut 5 bases from V and 1 base from J; bases unmatched to any gene: 2. The CDR3 length is 14 residues. CDR3 sequence: CASSLQGSGNTIYF. CDR3 bases: TGTGCCAGCAGTCTACAGGGGTCTGGAAACACCATATATTTT.

The chain uses TRBV7-6 and TRBJ1-1; D is possibly TRBD1 (5 bases). The V and J ends lost 3 bases and 4 bases respectively, with 9 bases between them. Germline values: CDR1 SGHVS, CDR2 FNYEAQ. The CDR3 has 13 residues. For the CDR3, the DNA is TGTGCCAGCAGCTTCTCGGGGACCACTGAAGCTTTCTTT. It translates to CASSFSGTTEAFF.

V and J are TRBV29-1 and TRBJ2-7, with D perhaps matching TRBD2 (5 bases). Trimming removed 6 bases at V and 2 bases at J, with 14 bases between. The germline V gene encodes CDR1 SQVTM and CDR2 ANQGSEA. The CDR3 length is 13 residues. The CDR3 loop reads CSVADSYTYEQYF. DNA of the CDR3: TGCAGCGTCGCGGACTCCTATACCTACGAGCAGTACTTC.

The V and J genes are TRBV9 and TRBJ2-3, with unresolved D. Per germline, CDR1 SGDLS and CDR2 YYNGEE. The germline V and J ends were trimmed by 3 bases and 3 bases, with 11 bases remaining between them. The CDR3 runs 14 residues. This CDR3 is CASSGLTVTDTQYF. CDR3 coding DNA: TGTGCCAGCAGCGGCCTAACGGTGACAGATACGCAGTATTTT.

The chain carries TRBV9 and TRBJ2-7; tentative D call: TRBD2 (5 bases). V lost 0 bases, J lost 4 bases, and 11 bases lay in between. The CDR3 is 14 residues long. Germline lookup yields CDR1 SGDLS and CDR2 YYNGEE. CDR3 protein: CASSVGLRGYEQYF. The CDR3 nucleotides are TGTGCCAGCAGCGTAGGTTTAAGAGGGTACGAGCAGTACTTC.

The rearrangement uses TRBV4-1 and TRBJ1-2, with 10 positions matching TRBD1. CDR1 is MGHRA, CDR2 YSYEKL, per germline. With 2 bases clipped from V and 3 bases from J, the junction kept 12 bases outside the gene matches. CDR3 length equals 18 residues. The CDR3 bases are TGCGCCAGCAGCCAACCGGGACAGGGGCGCCCGGGGGACTATGGCTACACCTTC. It translates to CASSQPGQGRPGDYGYTF.

J is TRBJ1-1 and V is TRBV15, with 10 bases aligning to TRBD1. V lost 9 bases, J lost 1 base, and 2 bases stayed unmatched. This CDR3 region has 13 residues. Germline values: CDR1 LNHNV, CDR2 YYDKDF (reference sequence). The CDR3 sequence is CATGDRGNTEAFF. The CDR3 region has the DNA TGTGCCACGGGGGACAGGGGGAACACTGAAGCTTTCTTT.

This clone was found a few times. One junction end disagrees with the germline gene, perhaps due to a read error. This sequence joins TRBV2 and TRBJ2-5, with D maybe TRBD1 (5 bases). The V gene's germline CDR1 is SNHLY and CDR2 FYNNEI. This CDR3 has 16 residues. The CDR3, as DNA: TGTGCCAGCAGCGAAGCTGGGGCCCGCGGCCAAGAGACCCAGTACTTC. Encoded protein: CASSEAGARGQETQYF.

CDR3 protein: CASSLYAATQYF. CDR3 in DNA: TGCGCCAGCAGCTTATACGCAGCCACGCAGTATTTT. The rearrangement joins TRBV5-1 to TRBJ2-3; D call uncertain. V was shortened by 2 bases and J by 9 bases, with 10 bases between the two germline ends. The CDR3 loop spans 12 amino acids. CDR1 and CDR2 from the germline V gene are SGHRS and YFSETQ.

The chain has TRBV10-3 and TRBJ1-2; D might be TRBD1 (6 bases). The germline V gene encodes CDR1 ENHRY and CDR2 SYGVKD. Trimming cost V 2 bases and J 5 bases, with 15 bases left between them. The CDR3 length is 15 residues. The CDR3 spells CAISEGGTGNYGYTF. In DNA, the CDR3 is TGTGCCATCAGTGAGGGCGGTACAGGGAATTATGGCTACACCTTC.

J is TRBJ2-3 and V is TRBV7-3; the match to TRBD2 covers 9 bases. CDR3 length: 15 residues. Trimming took 4 bases from V and 6 from J; bases not matched to a gene: 8. Germline V lookup: CDR1 SGHTA, CDR2 FQGTGA. CDR3 residues: CASSWSGLAYDTQYF. CDR3 sequence (DNA): TGTGCCAGCAGCTGGTCGGGACTAGCATACGATACGCAGTATTTT. The variable domain in full, completed from reference TRBV7-3 and TRBJ2-3, reads GAGVSQTPSNKVTEKGKYVELRCDPISGHTALYWYRQSLGQGPEFLIYFQGTGAADDSGLPNDRFFAVRPEGSVSTLKIQRTERGDSAVYLCASSWSGLAYDTQYFGPGTRLTVL.

This chain connects TRBV11-3 to TRBJ2-1; the D is unclear. The CDR3 contains 14 residues. The germline CDR1 and CDR2 sequences are SGHNT and YENEEA. With 1 base removed from V and 8 bases from J, the gap between germline ends came to 12 bases. The CDR3 loop reads CASSLGGVGDEQFF. As DNA, the CDR3 is TGTGCCAGCAGCTTAGGAGGTGTTGGGGATGAGCAGTTCTTC.

The J gene is TRBJ2-7, the V gene TRBV5-1, with 7 bases identical to TRBD1. Germline CDR1 is SGHRS and CDR2 is YFSETQ. This CDR3 comprises 14 residues. V was pared by 5 bases and J by 2 bases, with 7 bases of the junction left unmatched. CDR3 nucleotides: TGCGCCAGCAGTCACAGACAGGGACCCTACGAGCAGTACTTC. Residues: CASSHRQGPYEQYF.

The chain employs TRBV7-3 and TRBJ2-2; D unclear. The CDR3 has 14 amino acids. CDR1 and CDR2 (germline): SGHTA, FQGTGA. Trimming stripped 3 bases from V and 1 base from J, with 6 bases between. The CDR3 DNA reads as TGTGCCAGCAGCTTGGATTGGAACACCGGGGAGCTGTTTTTT. It codes for CASSLDWNTGELFF.

This clone has a single count. The V and J genes are TRBV7-2 and TRBJ2-3, with 9 bases that match TRBD2. This CDR3 contains 16 residues. The trim removed 5 bases at V and 0 bases at J, leaving 6 bases unmatched. Germline CDR1 and CDR2: SGHTA and FQGNSA. The CDR3 bases are TGTGCCAGCAGCCCAAGCGGGGGGATTAGCACAGATACGCAGTATTTT. This sequence encodes CASSPSGGISTDTQYF.

J is TRBJ2-2 and V is TRBV7-3; D might be TRBD2 (5 bases). The length of the CDR3 is 17 residues. CDR1 and CDR2 from the germline V gene are SGHTA and FQGTGA. The V and J ends lost 7 bases and 3 bases respectively, with 21 bases between them. CDR3 region: CASTSGRGPGYTGELFF. Written as DNA, the CDR3 is TGTGCCAGCACCTCGGGTCGCGGGCCAGGCTACACCGGGGAGCTGTTTTTT.

The chain couples TRBV25-1 to TRBJ2-7; D is unresolved. The CDR3 totals 13 residues. Trimming removed 6 bases at V and 2 bases at J, with 11 bases between. Germline assignment: CDR1 MGHDK and CDR2 SYGVNS. The CDR3 loop is CASSSRSPYEQYF. The CDR3 nucleotides are TGTGCCAGCAGCTCCAGGAGCCCCTACGAGCAGTACTTC.

The chain joins TRBV5-1 to TRBJ2-5, with a tentative D call TRBD1 (7 bases). V shed 4 bases and J shed 3 bases, with 13 bases lying between them. Germline CDR1 SGHRS, CDR2 YFSETQ. The CDR3 has 14 amino acids. CDR3 sequence reads: CASSIPGGKETQYF. The CDR3 DNA reads as TGCGCCAGCAGCATCCCAGGGGGGAAAGAGACCCAGTACTTC. Filled out from reference TRBV5-1 and TRBJ2-5, the complete variable domain reads KAGVTQTPRYLIKTRGQQVTLSCSPISGHRSVSWYQQTPGQGLQFLFEYFSETQRNKGNFPGRFSGRQFSNSRSEMNVSTLELGDSALYLCASSIPGGKETQYFGPGTRLLVL.

As regards this clone: The same CDR3 can be traced to other DNA sequences in this sample. The chain links TRBV5-1 to TRBJ2-5, with D unclear. Trimming removed 0 bases at V and 1 base at J, with 7 bases between. CDR1 SGHRS and CDR2 YFSETQ come from the germline V gene. CDR3 length: 14 amino acids. This chain's CDR3 is CASSLGSTQETQYF. The CDR3, as DNA: TGCGCCAGCAGCTTGGGGAGTACCCAAGAGACCCAGTACTTC.

The V and J genes are TRBV11-1 and TRBJ2-7; 10 nucleotides match TRBD2. Germline CDR1 and CDR2: SGHAT and FQDESV (reference sequence). V lost 8 bases, J lost 3 bases, and 10 bases stayed unmatched. The CDR3 contains 15 residues. CDR3 sequence reads: CASGTSAHTLYEQYF. Written as DNA, the CDR3 is TGTGCCAGCGGGACTAGCGCCCACACTCTCTACGAGCAGTACTTC.

The gene calls are TRBV6-5 and TRBJ1-5; 7 bases fit TRBD1. Germline lookup yields CDR1 MNHEY and CDR2 SVGAGI. J gave up 7 bases and V 4 bases, and 7 bases lay outside the gene matches. The CDR3 loop spans 14 amino acids. The CDR3, as DNA: TGTGCCAGCAGTTCGAACAGGGGAAGGCAGCCCCAGCATTTT. Protein sequence: CASSSNRGRQPQHF.

V is TRBV2 and J is TRBJ2-1; D is perhaps TRBD1 (5 bases). V lost 2 bases, J lost 9 bases, and 17 bases lay in between. The germline gives CDR1 SNHLY, CDR2 FYNNEI. This CDR3 is built from 15 residues. As DNA, the CDR3 is TGTGCCAGCAGTGAATCTCAGGGCATCCACGGTGAGCAGTTCTTC. It translates to CASSESQGIHGEQFF.

This chain uses TRBV28 with TRBJ1-5; the D is unclear. Per germline, CDR1 MDHEN and CDR2 SYDVKM. Trimming left V 5 bases short and J 4 bases short, with 12 bases between. The CDR3 length is 14 residues. The chain's CDR3 is CASSPRGYNQPQHF. In DNA form, the CDR3 reads TGTGCCAGCAGTCCCAGAGGGTATAATCAGCCCCAGCATTTT.

The chain joins TRBV30 to TRBJ2-5; D is unclear. Deletions cut 4 bases from V and 4 bases from J, with 4 bases between. CDR3 size: 10 residues. In germline, CDR1 is GTSNPN, CDR2 SVGIG (reference sequence). CDR3 in amino acids: CAWKGETQYF. The CDR3 DNA follows: TGTGCCTGGAAGGGAGAGACCCAGTACTTC.

This clone was recorded a few times. This chain joins TRBV29-1 and TRBJ1-1; D not certain. The germline CDR1 and CDR2 sequences are SQVTM and ANQGSEA. Trimming removed 7 bases from V and 2 bases from J, with 11 bases in between. CDR3 size: 12 residues. The CDR3: CSATQSNTEAFF. The DNA for the CDR3 is TGCAGCGCGACACAATCAAACACTGAAGCTTTCTTT.